These T cell receptor beta chains were read from a single sample in a study of identical twins. TCRdb re-analysed the 5' RACE reads in MiXCR, keeping a single row per CDR3 protein. The table has about 570,000 distinct CDR3 sequences, 9.6% seen once. These data were also reused for a study on yellow fever vaccine responses in identical twins.

Sequences were obtained from PBMCs. The receptors here all came from a woman between 18 and 30 years old in good health. Both conserved end residues are part of each CDR3. The order of the fields is V gene, clone size, J gene, D gene, CDR3 DNA, CDR3 protein. The D gene is left open where the match is weak. For some rows the clone size is stated as once, few or many, or as a class when expanded; others skip it.

v_call: TRBV20-1; clone_size: many; j_call: TRBJ1-3; d_call: NA; cdr3_nt: TGCAGTGCTAGTCAAGGGGGTGGAAACACCATATATTTT; cdr3_aa: CSASQGGGNTIYF
v_call: TRBV20-1; clone_size: few; j_call: TRBJ2-1; d_call: TRBD2; cdr3_nt: TGCAGTGCGGAAGCGGGAGGGCTCCATGAGCAGTTCTTC; cdr3_aa: CSAEAGGLHEQFF
v_call: TRBV5-1; clone_size: few; j_call: TRBJ1-5; d_call: TRBD1; cdr3_nt: TGCGCCAGCAGCGTGGGACAGAATCAGCCCCAGCATTTT; cdr3_aa: CASSVGQNQPQHF
v_call: TRBV24-1; clone_size: many; j_call: TRBJ2-1; d_call: NA; cdr3_nt: TGTGCCACCAGTGATTTCCTGGGCGGCGGGTCCTACAATGAGCAGTTCTTC; cdr3_aa: CATSDFLGGGSYNEQFF
v_call: TRBV14; clone_size: few; j_call: TRBJ2-7; d_call: NA; cdr3_nt: TGTGCCAGCAGCCAAGAGGGGGACTCCTACGAGCAGTACTTC; cdr3_aa: CASSQEGDSYEQYF
v_call: TRBV7-9; clone_size: NA; j_call: TRBJ2-3; d_call: TRBD2; cdr3_nt: TGTGCCAGCAGCCAATGGACTAGCGGGATGACAGATACGCAGTATTTT; cdr3_aa: CASSQWTSGMTDTQYF
v_call: TRBV12-3/TRBV12-4; clone_size: NA; j_call: TRBJ1-2; d_call: NA; cdr3_nt: TGTGCCAGCAGTTCAGGAGGGGACCCCATTTGGGGCTACACCTTC; cdr3_aa: CASSSGGDPIWGYTF
v_call: TRBV2; clone_size: NA; j_call: TRBJ2-7; d_call: NA; cdr3_nt: TGTGCCATCCGGACCCCCTACGAGCAGTACTTC; cdr3_aa: CAIRTPYEQYF
v_call: TRBV25-1; clone_size: many; j_call: TRBJ2-3; d_call: NA; cdr3_nt: TGTGCCAGTTCCCGGTTGGATACGCAGTATTTT; cdr3_aa: CASSRLDTQYF
v_call: TRBV7-2; clone_size: many; j_call: TRBJ2-1; d_call: NA; cdr3_nt: TGTGCCAGCAGCTTCCGGGCTCGGGACAATGAGCAGTTCTTC; cdr3_aa: CASSFRARDNEQFF
v_call: TRBV5-1; clone_size: NA; j_call: TRBJ2-1; d_call: TRBD2; cdr3_nt: TGCGCCAGCAGCTTGGAATCTAGCGGGAGCCTAATAAATGAGCAGTTCTTC; cdr3_aa: CASSLESSGSLINEQFF
v_call: TRBV18; clone_size: NA; j_call: TRBJ1-1; d_call: NA; cdr3_nt: TGTGCCAGCTCACCGAGGGGCATGGGGAAGTTCACTGAAGCTTTCTTT; cdr3_aa: CASSPRGMGKFTEAFF
v_call: TRBV5-1; clone_size: NA; j_call: TRBJ2-7; d_call: TRBD1; cdr3_nt: TGCGCCAGCAGCTTGGTGCAGGGGGCTCACGAGCAGTACTTC; cdr3_aa: CASSLVQGAHEQYF
v_call: TRBV7-2; clone_size: few; j_call: TRBJ2-1; d_call: NA; cdr3_nt: TGTGCCACCTCTTGGGCTAGCCTGGGCAATGAGCAGTTCTTC; cdr3_aa: CATSWASLGNEQFF
v_call: TRBV5-1; clone_size: NA; j_call: TRBJ2-7; d_call: TRBD2; cdr3_nt: TGCGCCAGCAGCTTGGGGGGCCTAGCGGGAGACCACTACGAGCAGTACTTC; cdr3_aa: CASSLGGLAGDHYEQYF
v_call: TRBV20-1; clone_size: NA; j_call: TRBJ2-1; d_call: TRBD2; cdr3_nt: TGCAGTGCTAGGACCGGACTAGCGGGCAGGAGTGAGCAGTTCTTC; cdr3_aa: CSARTGLAGRSEQFF
v_call: TRBV20-1; clone_size: many; j_call: TRBJ2-5; d_call: NA; cdr3_nt: TGCAGTGCTAGTCCGGGGGCCGGAGAGACCCAGTACTTC; cdr3_aa: CSASPGAGETQYF
v_call: TRBV29-1; clone_size: NA; j_call: TRBJ2-7; d_call: TRBD2; cdr3_nt: TGCAGCGTAAAGACTAGCGGAAGCTCCTACGAGCAGTACTTC; cdr3_aa: CSVKTSGSSYEQYF
v_call: TRBV9; clone_size: many; j_call: TRBJ2-4; d_call: TRBD2; cdr3_nt: TGTGCCAGCAGCGTCGAGACTAGCGAGGGGAGCAAAAACATTCAGTACTTC; cdr3_aa: CASSVETSEGSKNIQYF
v_call: TRBV6-1; clone_size: many; j_call: TRBJ2-1; d_call: TRBD2; cdr3_nt: TGTGCCAGCAGGGGTAGCGGGGTCGGGAATGAGCAGTTCTTC; cdr3_aa: CASRGSGVGNEQFF
v_call: TRBV3-1; clone_size: many; j_call: TRBJ2-4; d_call: NA; cdr3_nt: TGTGCCAGCAGCCAAGAAGTTGACAGAAAAAACATTCAGTACTTC; cdr3_aa: CASSQEVDRKNIQYF
v_call: TRBV7-3; clone_size: NA; j_call: TRBJ2-5; d_call: NA; cdr3_nt: TGTGCCAGCAGCTTCTCAGGGGACCAAGAGACCCAGTACTTC; cdr3_aa: CASSFSGDQETQYF
v_call: TRBV6-5; clone_size: few; j_call: TRBJ2-2; d_call: TRBD2; cdr3_nt: TGTGCCAGCAGTTACTTTATGATCCGGGGGGACACCGGGGAGCTGTTTTTT; cdr3_aa: CASSYFMIRGDTGELFF